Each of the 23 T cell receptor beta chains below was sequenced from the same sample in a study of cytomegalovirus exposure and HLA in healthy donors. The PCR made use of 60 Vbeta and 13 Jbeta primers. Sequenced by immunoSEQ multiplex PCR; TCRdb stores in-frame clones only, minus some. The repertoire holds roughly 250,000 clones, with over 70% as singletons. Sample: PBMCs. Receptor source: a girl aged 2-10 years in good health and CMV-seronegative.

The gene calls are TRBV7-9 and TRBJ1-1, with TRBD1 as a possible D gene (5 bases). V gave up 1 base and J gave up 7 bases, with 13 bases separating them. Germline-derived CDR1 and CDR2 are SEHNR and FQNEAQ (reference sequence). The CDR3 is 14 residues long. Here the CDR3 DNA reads TGTGCCAGCAGCTTAGTTATCCTCGGGGGTGAAGCTTTCTTT. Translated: CASSLVILGGEAFF. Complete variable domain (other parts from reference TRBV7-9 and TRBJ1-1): DTGVSQNPRHKITKRGQNVTFRCDPISEHNRLYWYRQTLGQGPEFLTYFQNEAQLEKSRLLSDRFSAERPKGSFSTLEIQRTEQGDSAMYLCASSLVILGGEAFFGQGTRLTVV.

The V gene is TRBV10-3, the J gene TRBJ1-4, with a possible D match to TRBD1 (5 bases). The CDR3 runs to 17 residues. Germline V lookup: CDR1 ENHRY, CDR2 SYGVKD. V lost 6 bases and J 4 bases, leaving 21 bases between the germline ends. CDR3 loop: CAISQEGPPVGNEKLFF. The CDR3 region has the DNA TGTGCCATCAGCCAGGAGGGACCTCCAGTGGGTAATGAAAAACTGTTTTTT.

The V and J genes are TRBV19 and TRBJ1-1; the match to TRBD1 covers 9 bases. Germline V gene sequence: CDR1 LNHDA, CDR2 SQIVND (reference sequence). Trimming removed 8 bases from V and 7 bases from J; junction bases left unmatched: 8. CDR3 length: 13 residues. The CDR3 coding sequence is TGTGCCAGTTGCCGGGACAGGGCTGGTGAAGCTTTCTTT. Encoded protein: CASCRDRAGEAFF.

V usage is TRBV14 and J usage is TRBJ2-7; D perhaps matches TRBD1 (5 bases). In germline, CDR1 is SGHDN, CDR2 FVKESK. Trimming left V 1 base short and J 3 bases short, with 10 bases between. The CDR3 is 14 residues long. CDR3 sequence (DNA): TGTGCCAGCAGCCAAGCCCAGGGCCTCTACGAGCAGTACTTC. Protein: CASSQAQGLYEQYF.

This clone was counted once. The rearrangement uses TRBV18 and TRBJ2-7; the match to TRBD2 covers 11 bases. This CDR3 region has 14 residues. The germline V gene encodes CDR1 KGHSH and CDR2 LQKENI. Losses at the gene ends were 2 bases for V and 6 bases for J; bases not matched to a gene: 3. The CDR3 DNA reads TGTGCCAGCTCACCAACTAGCGGGAGTCCCGAGCAGTACTTC. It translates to CASSPTSGSPEQYF.

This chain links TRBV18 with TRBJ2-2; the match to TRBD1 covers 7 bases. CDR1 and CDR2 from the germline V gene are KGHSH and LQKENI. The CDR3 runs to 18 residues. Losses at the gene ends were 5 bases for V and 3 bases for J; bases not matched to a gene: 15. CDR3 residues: CASSYRPITGAYTGELFF. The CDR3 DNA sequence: TGTGCCAGCTCATACCGACCTATTACAGGGGCGTACACCGGGGAGCTGTTTTTT.

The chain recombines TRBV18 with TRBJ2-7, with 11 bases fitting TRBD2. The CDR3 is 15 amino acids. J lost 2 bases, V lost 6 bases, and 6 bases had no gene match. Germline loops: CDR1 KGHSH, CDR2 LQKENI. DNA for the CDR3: TGTGCCAGCTCGTGGGGACTAGCGGAGACCTACGAGCAGTACTTC. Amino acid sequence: CASSWGLAETYEQYF.

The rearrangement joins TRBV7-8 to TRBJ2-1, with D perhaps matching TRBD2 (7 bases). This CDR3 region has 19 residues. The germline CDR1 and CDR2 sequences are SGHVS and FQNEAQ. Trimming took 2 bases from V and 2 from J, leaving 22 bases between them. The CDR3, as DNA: TGTGCCAGCAGCTTAAGACCCGGTCGAGGGGGGGGGACCTACAATGAGCAGTTCTTC. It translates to CASSLRPGRGGGTYNEQFF.

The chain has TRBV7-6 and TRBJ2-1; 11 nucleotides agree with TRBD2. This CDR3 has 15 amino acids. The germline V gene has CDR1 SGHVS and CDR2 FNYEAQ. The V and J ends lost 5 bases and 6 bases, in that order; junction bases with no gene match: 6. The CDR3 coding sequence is TGTGCCAGCAGCCTTGTAGCGGGAGGGTTCAATGAGCAGTTCTTC. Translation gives CASSLVAGGFNEQFF.

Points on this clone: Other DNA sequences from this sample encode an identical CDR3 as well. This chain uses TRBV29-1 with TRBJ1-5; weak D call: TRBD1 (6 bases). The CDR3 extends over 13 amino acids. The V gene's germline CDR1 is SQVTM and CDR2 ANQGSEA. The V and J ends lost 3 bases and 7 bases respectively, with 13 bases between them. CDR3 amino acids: CSVEGGLGQPQHF. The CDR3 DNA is TGCAGCGTTGAGGGGGGGCTCGGGCAGCCCCAGCATTTT.

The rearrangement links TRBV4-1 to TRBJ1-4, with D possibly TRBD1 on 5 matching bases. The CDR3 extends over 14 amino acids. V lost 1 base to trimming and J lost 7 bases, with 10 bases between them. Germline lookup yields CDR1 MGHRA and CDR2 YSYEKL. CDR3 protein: CASSQVSTVEKLFF. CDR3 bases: TGCGCCAGCAGCCAAGTATCGACAGTTGAAAAACTGTTTTTT.

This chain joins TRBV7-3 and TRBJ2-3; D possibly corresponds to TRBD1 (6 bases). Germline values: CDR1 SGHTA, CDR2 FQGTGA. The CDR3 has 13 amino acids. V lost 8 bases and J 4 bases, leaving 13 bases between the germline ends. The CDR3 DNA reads TGTGCCAGCCCCTTGGGGGCAGCAGATACGCAGTATTTT. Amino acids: CASPLGAADTQYF.

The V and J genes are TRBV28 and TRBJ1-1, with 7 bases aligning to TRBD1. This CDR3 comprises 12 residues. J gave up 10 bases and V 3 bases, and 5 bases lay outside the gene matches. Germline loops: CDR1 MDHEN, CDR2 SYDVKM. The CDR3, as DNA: TGTGCCAGCAGTTTGACAGGGTGGGGAGCTTTCTTT. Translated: CASSLTGWGAFF. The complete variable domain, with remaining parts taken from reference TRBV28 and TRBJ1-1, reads DVKVTQSSRYLVKRTGEKVFLECVQDMDHENMFWYRQDPGLGLRLIYFSYDVKMKEKGDIPEGYSVSREKKERFSLILESASTNQTSMYLCASSLTGWGAFFGQGTRLTVV.

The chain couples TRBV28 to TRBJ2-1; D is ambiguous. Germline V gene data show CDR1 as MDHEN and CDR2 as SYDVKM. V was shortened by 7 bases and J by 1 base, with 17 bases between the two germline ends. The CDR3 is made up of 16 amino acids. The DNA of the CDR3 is TGTGCCAGCATGACGACGGCAGGTTTTTCCTACAATGAGCAGTTCTTC. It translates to CASMTTAGFSYNEQFF.

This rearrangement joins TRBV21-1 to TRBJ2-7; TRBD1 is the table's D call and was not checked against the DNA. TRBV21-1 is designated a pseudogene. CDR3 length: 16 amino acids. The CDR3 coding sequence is TGTGCCAGCAGCAAAGTAAGGGGGCGTAGCTCCTACGAGCAGTACTTC. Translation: CASSKVRGRSSYEQYF.

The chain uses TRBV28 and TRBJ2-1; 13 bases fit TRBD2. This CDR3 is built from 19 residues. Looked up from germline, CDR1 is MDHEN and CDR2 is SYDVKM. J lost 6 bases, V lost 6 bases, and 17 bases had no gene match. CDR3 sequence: CASSSPGLAGPPRGNEQFF. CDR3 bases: TGTGCCAGCAGCTCTCCGGGACTAGCGGGACCCCCCCGTGGCAATGAGCAGTTCTTC.

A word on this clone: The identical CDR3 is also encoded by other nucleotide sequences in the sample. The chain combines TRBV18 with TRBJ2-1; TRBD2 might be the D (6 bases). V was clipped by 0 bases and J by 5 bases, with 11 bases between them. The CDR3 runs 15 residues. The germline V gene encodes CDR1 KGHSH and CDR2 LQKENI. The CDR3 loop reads CASSPPAGGNNEQFF. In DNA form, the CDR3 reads TGTGCCAGCTCACCACCGGCCGGGGGAAACAATGAGCAGTTCTTC. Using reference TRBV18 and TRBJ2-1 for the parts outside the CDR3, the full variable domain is NAGVMQNPRHLVRRRGQEARLRCSPMKGHSHVYWYRQLPEEGLKFMVYLQKENIIDESGMPKERFSAEFPKEGPSILRIQQVVRGDSAAYFCASSPPAGGNNEQFFGPGTRLTVL.

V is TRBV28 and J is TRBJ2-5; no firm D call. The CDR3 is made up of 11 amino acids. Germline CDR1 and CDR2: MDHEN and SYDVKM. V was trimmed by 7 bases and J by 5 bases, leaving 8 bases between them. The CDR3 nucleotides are TGTGCCAGCACCGCCCGGGAGACCCAGTACTTC. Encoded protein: CASTARETQYF. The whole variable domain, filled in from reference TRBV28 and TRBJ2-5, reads DVKVTQSSRYLVKRTGEKVFLECVQDMDHENMFWYRQDPGLGLRLIYFSYDVKMKEKGDIPEGYSVSREKKERFSLILESASTNQTSMYLCASTARETQYFGPGTRLLVL.

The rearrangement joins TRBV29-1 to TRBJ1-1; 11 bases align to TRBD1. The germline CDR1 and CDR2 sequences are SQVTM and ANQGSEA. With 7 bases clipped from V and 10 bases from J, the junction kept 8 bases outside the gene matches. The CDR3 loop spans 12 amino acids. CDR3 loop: CSAGQGATVAFF. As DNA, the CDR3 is TGCAGCGCCGGACAGGGGGCTACCGTAGCTTTCTTT.

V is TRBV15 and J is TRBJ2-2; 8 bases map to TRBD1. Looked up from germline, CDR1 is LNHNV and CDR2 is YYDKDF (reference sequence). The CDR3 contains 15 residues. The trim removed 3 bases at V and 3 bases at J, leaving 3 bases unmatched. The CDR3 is CATSSGQGHTGELFF. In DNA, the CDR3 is TGTGCCACCAGCAGCGGACAGGGTCACACCGGGGAGCTGTTTTTT.

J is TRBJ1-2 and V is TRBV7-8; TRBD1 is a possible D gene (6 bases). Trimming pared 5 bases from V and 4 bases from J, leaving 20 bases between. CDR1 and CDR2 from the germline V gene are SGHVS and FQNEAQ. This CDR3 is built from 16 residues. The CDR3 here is CASSRNPGEFGYGYTF. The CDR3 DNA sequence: TGTGCCAGCAGCCGAAATCCAGGGGAGTTCGGCTATGGCTACACCTTC. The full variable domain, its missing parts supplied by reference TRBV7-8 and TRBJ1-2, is GAGVSQSPRYKVAKRGQDVALRCDPISGHVSLFWYQQALGQGPEFLTYFQNEAQLDKSGLPSDRFFAERPEGSVSTLKIQRTQQEDSAVYLCASSRNPGEFGYGYTFGSGTRLTVV.

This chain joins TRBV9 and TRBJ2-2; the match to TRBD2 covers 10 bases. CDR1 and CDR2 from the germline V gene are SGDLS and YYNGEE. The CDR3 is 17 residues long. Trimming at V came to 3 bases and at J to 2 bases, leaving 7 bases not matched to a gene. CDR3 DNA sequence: TGTGCCAGCAGCGCCGGGGTAGCGGGGGGTAACACCGGGGAGCTGTTTTTT. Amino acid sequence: CASSAGVAGGNTGELFF.

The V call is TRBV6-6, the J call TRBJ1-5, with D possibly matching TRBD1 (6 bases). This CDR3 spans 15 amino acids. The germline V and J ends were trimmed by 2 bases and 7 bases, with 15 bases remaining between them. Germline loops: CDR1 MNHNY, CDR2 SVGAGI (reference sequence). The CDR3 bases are TGTGCCAGCAGTTACCGTACAGGGTTGGCCCAGCCCCAGCATTTT. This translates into CASSYRTGLAQPQHF.